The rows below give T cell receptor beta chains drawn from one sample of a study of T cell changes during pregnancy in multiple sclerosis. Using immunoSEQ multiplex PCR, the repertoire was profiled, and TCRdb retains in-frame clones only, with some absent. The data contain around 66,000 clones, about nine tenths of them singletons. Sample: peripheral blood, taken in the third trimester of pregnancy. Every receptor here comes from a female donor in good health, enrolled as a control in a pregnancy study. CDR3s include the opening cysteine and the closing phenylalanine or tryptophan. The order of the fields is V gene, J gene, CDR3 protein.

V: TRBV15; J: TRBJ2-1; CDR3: CATSSRTFNEQFF
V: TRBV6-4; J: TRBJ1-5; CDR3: CASSEFGGSNQPQHF
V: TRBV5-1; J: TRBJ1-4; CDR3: CASSLGGTLGEKLFF
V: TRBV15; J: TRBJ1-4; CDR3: CATSRDLGGSHEKLFF
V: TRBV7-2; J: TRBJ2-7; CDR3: CASSQLEGRAGFEQYF
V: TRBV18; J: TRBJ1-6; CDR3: CASSPLSPTRSRRDSPLHF
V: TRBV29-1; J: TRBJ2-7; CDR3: CSVWGTENYEQYF
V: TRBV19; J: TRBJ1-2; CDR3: CASSPGSRGRNGYTF
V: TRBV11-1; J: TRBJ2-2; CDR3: CASSLRNTGELFF
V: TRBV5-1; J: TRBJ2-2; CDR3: CASTRVHRVPGELFF
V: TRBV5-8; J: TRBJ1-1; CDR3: CASSLGQINTEAFF
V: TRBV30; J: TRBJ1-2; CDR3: CAWIQLGGNPSF
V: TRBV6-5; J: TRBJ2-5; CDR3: CASSYDSGQQETQYF
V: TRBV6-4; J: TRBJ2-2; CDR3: CASRLADRTGELFF
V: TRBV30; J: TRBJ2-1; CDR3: CAWSGIQGAGYNEQFF
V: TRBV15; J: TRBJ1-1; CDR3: CATSKATGGESIAEAFF
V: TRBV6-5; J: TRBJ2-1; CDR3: CASSPGQVIRNEQFF
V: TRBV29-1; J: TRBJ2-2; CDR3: CSVESSGLAGGNTGELFF
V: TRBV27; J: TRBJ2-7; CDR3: CASRDWDEQYF
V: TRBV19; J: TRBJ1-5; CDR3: CASSIGTGGGQPQHF
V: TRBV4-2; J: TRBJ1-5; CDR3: CASSQDVLQRPQHF
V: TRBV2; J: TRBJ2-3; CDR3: CASCTTASTDTQYF
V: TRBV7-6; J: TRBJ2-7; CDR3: CASSLVGRERYF
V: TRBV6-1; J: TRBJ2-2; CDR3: CASSELAGGPGELFF
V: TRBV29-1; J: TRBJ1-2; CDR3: CSVQGAEGYTF
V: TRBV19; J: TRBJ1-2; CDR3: CASSIVAGFPGYTF
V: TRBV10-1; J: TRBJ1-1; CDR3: CASSRDSCVTEAFF
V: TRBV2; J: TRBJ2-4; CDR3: CASKSSGTNIQYF
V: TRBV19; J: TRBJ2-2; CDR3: CASSTWRQGGTGELFF